A selection of T cell receptor beta chains follows, all from one sample in a study of T cell responses to AZD1222 COVID-19 vaccine. Produced via immunoSEQ multiplex PCR; TCRdb's table is partial and in-frame only. The sample contains around 140,000 clones, over 90% of which appear only once. Sequencing was performed on peripheral blood, taken on day 0 of AZD1222 vaccination. Every receptor here comes from an adult in good health. Each CDR3 is given without its conserved first and last residue.

V | CDR3
TRBV5-1 | ASSFSSGRGGETQY
TRBV30 | AWSVGGLETQY
TRBV18 | ASSPEAGYGYT
TRBV9 | ASSVGNTIY
TRBV30 | AWRLGKGPQH
TRBV3-1/TRBV3-2 | ASSETGGWSEQY
TRBV7-8 | ASSLGASPQH
TRBV19 | ASSLLTSGRIYTQY
TRBV25-1 | ASSELFGGYT
TRBV6-5 | ASSYSRTVNIQY